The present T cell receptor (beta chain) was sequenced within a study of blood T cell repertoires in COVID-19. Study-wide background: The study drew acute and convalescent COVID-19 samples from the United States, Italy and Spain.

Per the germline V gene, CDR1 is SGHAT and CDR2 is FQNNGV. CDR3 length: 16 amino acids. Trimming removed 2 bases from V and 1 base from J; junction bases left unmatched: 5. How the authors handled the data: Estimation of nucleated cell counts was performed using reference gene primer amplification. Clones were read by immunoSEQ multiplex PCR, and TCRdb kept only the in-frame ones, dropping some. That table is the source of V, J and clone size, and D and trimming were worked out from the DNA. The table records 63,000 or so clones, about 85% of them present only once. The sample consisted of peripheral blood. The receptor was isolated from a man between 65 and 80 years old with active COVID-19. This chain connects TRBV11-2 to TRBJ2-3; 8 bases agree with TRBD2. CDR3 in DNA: TGTGCCAGCAGCTTATGGGTTAGCGGGGGCACAGATACGCAGTATTTT. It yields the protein CASSLWVSGGTDTQYF.